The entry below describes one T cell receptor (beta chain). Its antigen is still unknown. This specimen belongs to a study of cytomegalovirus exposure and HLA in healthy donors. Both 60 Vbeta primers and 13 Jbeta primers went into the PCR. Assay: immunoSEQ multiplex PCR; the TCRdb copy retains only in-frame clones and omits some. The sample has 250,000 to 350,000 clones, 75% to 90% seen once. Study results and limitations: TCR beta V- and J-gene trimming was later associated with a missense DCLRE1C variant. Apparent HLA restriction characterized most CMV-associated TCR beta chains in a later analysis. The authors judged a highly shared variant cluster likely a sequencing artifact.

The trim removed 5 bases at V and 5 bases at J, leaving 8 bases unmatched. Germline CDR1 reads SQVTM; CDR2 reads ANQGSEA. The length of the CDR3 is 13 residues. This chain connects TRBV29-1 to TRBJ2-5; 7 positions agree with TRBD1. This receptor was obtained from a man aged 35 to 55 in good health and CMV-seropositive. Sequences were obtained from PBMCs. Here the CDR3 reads CSVLTGDWETQYF. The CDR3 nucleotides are TGCAGCGTTTTAACAGGGGATTGGGAGACCCAGTACTTC.